The text below deals with one T cell receptor (beta chain). This record comes from a study of blood T cell repertoires in COVID-19. Trimming left V 5 bases short and J 3 bases short, with 13 bases between. The germline V gene encodes CDR1 MDHEN and CDR2 SYDVKM. The CDR3 loop spans 14 amino acids. As originally analysed: Estimates of nucleated cell counts were drawn from the amplification of reference gene primers. Measured with immunoSEQ multiplex PCR; TCRdb has only the in-frame clones, and not every one. V, J and clone size were drawn from that table, and D and trimming were deduced from the DNA. The sample lists about 89,000 clones; approximately 79% were seen once.

The rearrangement uses TRBV28 and TRBJ1-1; a weak D match, TRBD1 (5 bases). The sequence derives from a woman of 80 years or more with acute or convalescent COVID-19. Source material: peripheral blood. CDR3 protein: CASSRPGLYTEAFF. The CDR3 bases are TGTGCCAGCAGTCGACCGGGACTTTACACTGAAGCTTTCTTT.